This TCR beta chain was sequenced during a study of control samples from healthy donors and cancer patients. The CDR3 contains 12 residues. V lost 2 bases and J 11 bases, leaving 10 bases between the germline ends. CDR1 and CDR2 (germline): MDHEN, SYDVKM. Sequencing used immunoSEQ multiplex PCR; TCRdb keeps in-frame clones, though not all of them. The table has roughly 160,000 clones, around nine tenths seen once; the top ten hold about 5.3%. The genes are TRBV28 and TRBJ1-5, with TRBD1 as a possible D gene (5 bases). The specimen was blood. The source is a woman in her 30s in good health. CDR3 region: CASSLRQLAQHF. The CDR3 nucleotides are TGTGCCAGCAGTTTAAGACAGTTGGCCCAGCATTTT.